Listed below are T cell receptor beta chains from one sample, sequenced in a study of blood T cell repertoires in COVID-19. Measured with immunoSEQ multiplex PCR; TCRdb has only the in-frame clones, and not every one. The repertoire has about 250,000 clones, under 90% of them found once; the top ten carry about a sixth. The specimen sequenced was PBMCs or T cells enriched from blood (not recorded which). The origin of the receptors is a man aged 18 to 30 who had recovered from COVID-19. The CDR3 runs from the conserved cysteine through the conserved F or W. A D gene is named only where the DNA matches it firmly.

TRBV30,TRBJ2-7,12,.,TGTGCCTGGAGTGTATCGGGTGGCGAGCAGTACTTC,CAWSVSGGEQYF
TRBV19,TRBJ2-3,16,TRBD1,TGTGCCAGTAGTCCTCAGACAGGGGCCTTCACAGATACGCAGTATTTT,CASSPQTGAFTDTQYF
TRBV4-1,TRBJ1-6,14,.,TGCGCCAGCAGCCCGGGGGTCTCCGGTTCACCCCTCCACTTT,CASSPGVSGSPLHF
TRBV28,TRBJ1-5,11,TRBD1,TGTGCCACCAGGGGGGCTCAGCCCCAGCATTTT,CATRGAQPQHF
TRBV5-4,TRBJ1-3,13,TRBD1,TGTGCCAGCAGAGACAGGGGCGGAAACACCATATATTTT,CASRDRGGNTIYF
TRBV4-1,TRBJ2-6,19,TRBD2,TGCGCCAGCAGCCTTCTGGGACTAGCGGGGGTCTCTGGGGCCAACGTCCTGACTTTC,CASSLLGLAGVSGANVLTF
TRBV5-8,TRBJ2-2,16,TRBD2,TGTGCCATCAAAAAATCCGGGACTAGGTACACCGGGGAGCTGTTTTTT,CAIKKSGTRYTGELFF
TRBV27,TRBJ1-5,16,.,TGTGCCATCATCTCGAGGGTTTGGATTAGCAATCAGCCCCAGCATTTT,CAIISRVWISNQPQHF
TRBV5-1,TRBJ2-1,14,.,TGCGCCAGCAGCTGGACAAATGAAATCGGTGGGCGACTCTTC,CASSWTNEIGGRLF
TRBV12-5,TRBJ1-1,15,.,TGTGCTAGTGGTTTCGTCGTTCAGGGGAGCACTGAAGCTTTCTTT,CASGFVVQGSTEAFF
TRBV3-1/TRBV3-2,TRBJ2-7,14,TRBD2,TGTGCCAGCAGCCAAGTCGGGGGGGACCACGAGCAGTACTTC,CASSQVGGDHEQYF